This TCR beta chain originates from a study of shared clonotypes between healthy human individuals. The input for sorted-subset replicate PCRs was around 0.2 ug DNA, tens of thousands of T cell genomes. Study processing details: Filtering of immunoSEQ junctional sequences could not match full-length read filtering. Generated by immunoSEQ multiplex PCR, the TCRdb table keeps only in-frame clones and is missing some. The V and J calls and clone size come from that table; D and trimming were worked out from the DNA. The table includes 650,000 to 700,000 clones, roughly 91% detected once. V was trimmed by 4 bases and J by 2 bases, leaving 10 bases between them. Germline V gene data show CDR1 as SGHKS and CDR2 as YYEKEE (reference sequence). This CDR3 has 13 residues.

This TCR derives from a man between 18 and 29 years old in good health. Some clones in this sample may be carry-over from other donors' samples. The gene calls are TRBV5-5 and TRBJ2-7; no clear D gene. Sample: memory CD8+ T cells from PBMCs. Subset of the sample: CD45RO+ cells pooled with CCR7-negative TemRA cells. The CDR3: CASSLGFAYEQYF. The CDR3 DNA sequence: TGTGCCAGCAGCCTAGGATTCGCCTACGAGCAGTACTTC.